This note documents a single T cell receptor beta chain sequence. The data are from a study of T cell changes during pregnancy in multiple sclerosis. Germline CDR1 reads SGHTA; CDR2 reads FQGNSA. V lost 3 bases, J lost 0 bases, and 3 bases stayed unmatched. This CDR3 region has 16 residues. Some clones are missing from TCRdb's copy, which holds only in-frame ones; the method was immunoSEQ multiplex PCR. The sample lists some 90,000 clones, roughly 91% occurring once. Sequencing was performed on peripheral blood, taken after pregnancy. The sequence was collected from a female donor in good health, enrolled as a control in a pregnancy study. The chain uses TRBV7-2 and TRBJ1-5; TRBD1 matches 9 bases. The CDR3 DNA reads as TGTGCCAGCAGCTTGCGGGACAGGGATAGCAATCAGCCCCAGCATTTT. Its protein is CASSLRDRDSNQPQHF.